The following is a TCR beta chain sequence with its context. One entry per CDR3 protein results from TCRdb running MiXCR on the RACE reads. Of under 450,000 distinct CDR3 sequences listed, around 4.8% are singletons. The data belong to a study of human T cells and chemical hapten exposure. Indicated time point: patch test 1, 2 weeks after DPC sensitization. This sample's treatment: therapeutic diphenylcyclopropenone sensitization with weekly scalp DPC. The germline V gene has CDR1 ENHRY and CDR2 SYGVKD. V was cut by 7 bases and J by 6 bases, with 13 bases left in between. The CDR3 contains 13 residues.

This receptor was identified in a woman between 50 and 59 years old with alopecia areata. Some clones in this sample may be carry-over from other donors' samples. The chain couples TRBV10-3 to TRBJ2-1; D may match TRBD1 or TRBD2 (5 bases each). Material: whole blood, obtained in connection with sensitization to the hapten diphenylcyclopropenone (DPC). CDR3 DNA sequence: TGTGCCATCAATGGGGGAGAGGGCAATGAGCAGTTCTTC. Translating it yields CAINGGEGNEQFF.